Each of the 8 T cell receptor beta chains below was sequenced from the same sample in a study of tumor and adjacent non-tumor tissue in lung cancer. TCRbeta libraries were built with three rounds of nested PCR, modified from ARM-PCR. Each CDR3 protein is one row after TCRdb ran MiXCR on the multiplex PCR reads. The sample records approximately 82,000 distinct CDR3 sequences, over 65% being singletons. The template was RNA from unsorted bulk tissue. The normal lung tissue was taken more than 3 cm from the tumor edge. Sequenced: distant non-tumor lung tissue. Receptors were obtained from a man between 70 and 80 years old with non-small cell lung cancer.

The chain has TRBV28 and TRBJ2-3; D might be TRBD1 (6 bases). Trimming took off 3 bases at V and 7 bases at J, with 14 bases between the two ends. The CDR3 consists of 14 residues. Germline lookup yields CDR1 MDHEN and CDR2 SYDVKM. The CDR3 DNA follows: TGTGCCAGCAGTTTCTTACAGGGAACAAATACGCAGTATTTT. It is translated as CASSFLQGTNTQYF. Drawing the rest from reference TRBV28 and TRBJ2-3, the complete variable domain is DVKVTQSSRYLVKRTGEKVFLECVQDMDHENMFWYRQDPGLGLRLIYFSYDVKMKEKGDIPEGYSVSREKKERFSLILESASTNQTSMYLCASSFLQGTNTQYFGPGTRLTVL.

Worth noting for this clonotype: At one of its ends the junction is not consistent with the germline gene, which may arise from a read error. This chain uses TRBV4-1 with TRBJ2-7; 11 nucleotides align to TRBD2. The CDR3 sequence is 15 residues long. CDR1 is MGHRA and CDR2 is YSYEKL in the germline V gene. The CDR3 coding sequence is TGCGCTAGCAACCCTGGGACTAGCGGAACCTACGAGCAGTACTTC. It encodes CASNPGTSGTYEQYF.

Details on this clonotype: The germline gene is not matched at one end of the junction; a read error may be the cause. The chain links TRBV12-3 or TRBV12-4 to TRBJ1-5; 8 bases are a match to TRBD1. The CDR3 extends over 15 amino acids. DNA for the CDR3: TGTGCCAGCAGTTTAAGGACAGGGCGCAGTCAGTCCCAGCATTTT. This codes for CASSLRTGRSQSQHF.

The chain joins TRBV28 to TRBJ2-7, with D hard to call. The CDR3 consists of 13 residues. V was clipped by 10 bases and J by 4 bases, with 17 bases between them. Germline CDR1 and CDR2: MDHEN and SYDVKM. CDR3 sequence reads: CANSPPLKYEQYF. The DNA of the CDR3 is TGTGCCAACAGCCCCCCATTAAAGTACGAGCAGTACTTC.

This sequence joins TRBV4-2 and TRBJ1-4; D call uncertain. Germline V gene sequence: CDR1 LGHNA, CDR2 YNFKEQ. Deletions cut 2 bases from V and 7 bases from J, with 20 bases between. This CDR3 contains 17 residues. The CDR3 DNA follows: TGTGCCAGCAGCCAAATACCGTTGGTGGTAGCTATTGAAAAACTGTTTTTT. It translates to CASSQIPLVVAIEKLFF.

As concerns this clonotype: A read error is likely, as this CDR3 ends without the conserved phenylalanine or tryptophan. The rearrangement links TRBV6-2 or TRBV6-3 to TRBJ1-1; possible D gene TRBD1, 5 bases. Germline CDR1 and CDR2: MNHEY and SVGEGT. This CDR3 has 15 residues. V was trimmed by 10 bases and J by 8 bases, leaving 26 bases between them. CDR3 loop: CANRPFVGRRREAFS. The DNA of the CDR3 is TGTGCCAACCGACCTTTTGTGGGACGAAGAAGAGAAGCTTTCTCT.

A word on this clonotype: At one boundary the junction diverges from the germline segment, which might be a read error. V usage is TRBV10-2 and J usage is TRBJ2-2; D gene uncertain. CDR1 and CDR2 (germline): WSHSY, SAAADI. The CDR3 extends over 11 amino acids. CDR3 loop: CSSSDIGELFF. The CDR3 nucleotides read TGCTCCAGCAGTGACATCGGGGAGCTGTTTTTT.

This clonotype was seen only a few times. At one boundary the junction diverges from the germline segment, which might be a read error. The V call is TRBV6-6, the J call TRBJ2-7; no clear D. Germline lookup yields CDR1 MNHNY and CDR2 SVGAGI (reference sequence). This CDR3 spans 11 amino acids. The CDR3 DNA reads TGTGCCAGCAGTTACTCGGAAGAGCAATACTTC. Translation: CASSYSEEQYF.